This TCR beta chain originates from a study of beta chain features in type 1 diabetes. The CDR3 loop spans 13 amino acids. V dropped 5 bases and J dropped 8 bases, with 18 bases sitting between them. Looked up from germline, CDR1 is GTSNPN and CDR2 is SVGIG (reference sequence). All of the isolated RNA was reverse transcribed, so expressed TCRB transcripts were sequenced. The assay was immunoSEQ multiplex PCR, and TCRdb's table has in-frame clones only and misses some. The table shows about 340,000 clones, with 13% occurring only once. A note on this clone: Antigen: not known.

Findings of the study overall: Within each of all four CD4+ subsets, Type 1 diabetes patients had TCRB CDR3s that were moderately but significantly shorter.

The V call is TRBV30, the J call TRBJ1-2; a possible D gene is TRBD1 (6 bases). Sequencing was carried out using naive CD4+ T cells from blood. This clonotype was sampled from a woman between 18 and 29 years old with type 1 diabetes. The CDR3 nucleotides read TGTGCCTGGGCCGGGGGGGCCCGCGAAGGCTACACCTTC. It codes for CAWAGGAREGYTF.